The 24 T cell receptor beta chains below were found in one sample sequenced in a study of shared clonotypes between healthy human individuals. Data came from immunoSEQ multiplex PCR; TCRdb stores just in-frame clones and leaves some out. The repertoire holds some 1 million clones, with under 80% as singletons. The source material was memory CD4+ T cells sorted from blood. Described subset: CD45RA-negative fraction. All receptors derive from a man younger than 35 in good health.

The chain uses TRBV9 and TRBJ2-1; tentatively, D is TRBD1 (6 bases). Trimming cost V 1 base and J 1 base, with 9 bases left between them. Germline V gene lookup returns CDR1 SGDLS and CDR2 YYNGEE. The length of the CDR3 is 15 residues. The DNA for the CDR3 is TGTGCCAGCAGCGTACAGGACAGATCCTACAATGAGCAGTTCTTC. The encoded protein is CASSVQDRSYNEQFF.

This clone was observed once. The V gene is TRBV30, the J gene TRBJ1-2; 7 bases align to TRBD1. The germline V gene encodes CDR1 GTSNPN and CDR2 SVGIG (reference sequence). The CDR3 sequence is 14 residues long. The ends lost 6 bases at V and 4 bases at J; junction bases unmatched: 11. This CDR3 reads CACLPPGGVYGYTF. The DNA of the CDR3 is TGTGCCTGCCTCCCACCAGGGGGTGTCTATGGCTACACCTTC.

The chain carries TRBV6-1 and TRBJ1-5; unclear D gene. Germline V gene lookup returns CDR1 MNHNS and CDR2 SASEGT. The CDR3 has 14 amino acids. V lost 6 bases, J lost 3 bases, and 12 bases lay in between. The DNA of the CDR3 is TGTGCCAGCAGGAAAGGGCCTAACAATCAGCCCCAGCATTTT. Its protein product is CASRKGPNNQPQHF.

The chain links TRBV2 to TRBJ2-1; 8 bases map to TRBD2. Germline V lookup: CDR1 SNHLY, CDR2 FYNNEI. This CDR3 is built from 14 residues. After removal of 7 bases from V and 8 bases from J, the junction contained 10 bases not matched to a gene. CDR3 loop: CASKDRTSIDEQFF. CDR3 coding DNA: TGTGCCAGCAAAGATCGGACTAGCATCGATGAGCAGTTCTTC.

This CDR3 reads CASSPTGGSNQPQHF. The CDR3 DNA is TGTGCCAGCTCACCCACAGGGGGGAGCAATCAGCCCCAGCATTTT. The V call is TRBV18, the J call TRBJ1-5, with 8 bases matching TRBD1. V shed 3 bases, J shed 1 base, and the junction held 2 bases outside the gene matches. The CDR3 is 15 amino acids. Looked up from germline, CDR1 is KGHSH and CDR2 is LQKENI.

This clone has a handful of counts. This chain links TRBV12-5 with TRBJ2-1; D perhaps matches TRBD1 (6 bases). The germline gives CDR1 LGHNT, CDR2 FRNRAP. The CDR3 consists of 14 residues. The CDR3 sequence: CATQPGTIYNEQFF. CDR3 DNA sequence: TGTGCCACCCAGCCAGGGACAATATACAATGAGCAGTTCTTC.

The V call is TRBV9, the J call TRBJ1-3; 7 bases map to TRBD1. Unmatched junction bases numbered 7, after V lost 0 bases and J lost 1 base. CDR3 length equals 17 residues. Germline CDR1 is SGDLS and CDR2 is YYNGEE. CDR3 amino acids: CASSVASDRASGNTIYF. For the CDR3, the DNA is TGTGCCAGCAGCGTAGCCTCTGACAGGGCTTCTGGAAACACCATATATTTT.

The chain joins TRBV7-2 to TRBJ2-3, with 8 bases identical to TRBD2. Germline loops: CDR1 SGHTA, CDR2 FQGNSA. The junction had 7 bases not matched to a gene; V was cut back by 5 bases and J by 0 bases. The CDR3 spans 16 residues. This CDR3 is CASSTQRGLSTDTQYF. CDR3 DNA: TGTGCCAGCAGCACCCAGCGGGGGTTAAGCACAGATACGCAGTATTTT. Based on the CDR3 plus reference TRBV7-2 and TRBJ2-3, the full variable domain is GAGVSQSPSNKVTEKGKDVELRCDPISGHTALYWYRQSLGQGLEFLIYFQGNSAPDKSGLPSDRFSAERTGGSVSTLTIQRTQQEDSAVYLCASSTQRGLSTDTQYFGPGTRLTVL.

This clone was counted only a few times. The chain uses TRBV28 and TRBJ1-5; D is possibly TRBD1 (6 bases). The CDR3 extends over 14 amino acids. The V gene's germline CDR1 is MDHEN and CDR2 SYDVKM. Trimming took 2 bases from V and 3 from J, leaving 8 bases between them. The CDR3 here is CASSLMGANQPQHF. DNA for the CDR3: TGTGCCAGCAGTTTAATGGGGGCCAATCAGCCCCAGCATTTT. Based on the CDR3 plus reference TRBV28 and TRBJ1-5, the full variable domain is DVKVTQSSRYLVKRTGEKVFLECVQDMDHENMFWYRQDPGLGLRLIYFSYDVKMKEKGDIPEGYSVSREKKERFSLILESASTNQTSMYLCASSLMGANQPQHFGDGTRLSIL.

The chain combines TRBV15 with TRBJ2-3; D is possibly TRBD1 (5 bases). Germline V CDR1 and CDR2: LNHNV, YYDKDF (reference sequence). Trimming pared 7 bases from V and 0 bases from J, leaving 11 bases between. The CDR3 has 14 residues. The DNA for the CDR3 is TGTGCCACCAATAAGGGGTCTAGCACAGATACGCAGTATTTT. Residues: CATNKGSSTDTQYF.

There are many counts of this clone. CDR3 sequence (DNA): TGTGCCAGCACCACATCCAGAGCCTACGAGCAGTACTTC. This sequence encodes CASTTSRAYEQYF. The chain joins TRBV28 to TRBJ2-7, with D unresolved. Germline loops: CDR1 MDHEN, CDR2 SYDVKM. V lost 7 bases to trimming and J lost 2 bases, with 12 bases between them. The CDR3 extends over 13 amino acids.

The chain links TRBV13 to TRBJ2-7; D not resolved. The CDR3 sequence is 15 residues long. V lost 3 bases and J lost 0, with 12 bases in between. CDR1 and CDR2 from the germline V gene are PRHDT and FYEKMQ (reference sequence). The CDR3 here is CASSFYRSSSYEQYF. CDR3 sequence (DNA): TGTGCCAGCAGCTTCTACAGATCGAGCTCCTACGAGCAGTACTTC. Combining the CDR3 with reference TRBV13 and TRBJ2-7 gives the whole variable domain AAGVIQSPRHLIKEKRETATLKCYPIPRHDTVYWYQQGPGQDPQFLISFYEKMQSDKGSIPDRFSAQQFSDYHSELNMSSLELGDSALYFCASSFYRSSSYEQYFGPGTRLTVT.

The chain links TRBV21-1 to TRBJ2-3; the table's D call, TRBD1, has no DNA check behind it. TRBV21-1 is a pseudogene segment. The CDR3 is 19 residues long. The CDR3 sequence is CASSPSKGGGFSFTDTQYF. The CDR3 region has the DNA TGTGCCAGCAGCCCCAGTAAAGGTGGGGGCTTCTCTTTCACAGATACGCAGTATTTT.

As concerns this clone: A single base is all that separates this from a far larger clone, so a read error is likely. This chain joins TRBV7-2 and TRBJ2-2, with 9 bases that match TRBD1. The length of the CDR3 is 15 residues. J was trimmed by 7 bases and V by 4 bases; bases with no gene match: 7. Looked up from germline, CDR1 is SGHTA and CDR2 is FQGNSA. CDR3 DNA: TGTGCCAGCAGCTCCCGACAGGGGGTCAGCGGGGAGCTGTTTTTT. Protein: CASSSRQGVSGELFF. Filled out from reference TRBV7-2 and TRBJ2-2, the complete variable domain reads GAGVSQSPSNKVTEKGKDVELRCDPISGHTALYWYRQSLGQGLEFLIYFQGNSAPDKSGLPSDRFSAERTGGSVSTLTIQRTQQEDSAVYLCASSSRQGVSGELFFGEGSRLTVL.

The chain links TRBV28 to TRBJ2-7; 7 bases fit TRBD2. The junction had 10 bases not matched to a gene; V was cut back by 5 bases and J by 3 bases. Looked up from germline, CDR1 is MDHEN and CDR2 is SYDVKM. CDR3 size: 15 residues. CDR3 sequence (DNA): TGTGCCAGCAGTGCTCCGCGGGGGAGGGTCTACGAGCAGTACTTC. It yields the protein CASSAPRGRVYEQYF.

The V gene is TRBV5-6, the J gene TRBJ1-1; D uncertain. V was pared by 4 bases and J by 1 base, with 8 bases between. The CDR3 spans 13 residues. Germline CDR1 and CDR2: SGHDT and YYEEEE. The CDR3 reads CASSGTKNTEAFF. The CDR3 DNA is TGTGCCAGCAGCGGAACAAAGAACACTGAAGCTTTCTTT.

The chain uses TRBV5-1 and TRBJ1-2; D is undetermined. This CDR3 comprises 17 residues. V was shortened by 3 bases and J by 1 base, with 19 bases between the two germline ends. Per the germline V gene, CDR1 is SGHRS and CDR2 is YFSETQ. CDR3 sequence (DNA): TGCGCCAGCAGCTCGAACCCCCCGACGGGATATAACTATGGCTACACCTTC. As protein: CASSSNPPTGYNYGYTF.

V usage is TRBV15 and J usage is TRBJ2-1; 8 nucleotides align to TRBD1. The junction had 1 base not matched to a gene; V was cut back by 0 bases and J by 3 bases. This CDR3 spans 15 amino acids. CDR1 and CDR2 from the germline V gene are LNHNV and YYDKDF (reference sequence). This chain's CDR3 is CATSREQGVYNEQFF. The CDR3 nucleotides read TGTGCCACCAGCAGAGAACAGGGGGTCTACAATGAGCAGTTCTTC.

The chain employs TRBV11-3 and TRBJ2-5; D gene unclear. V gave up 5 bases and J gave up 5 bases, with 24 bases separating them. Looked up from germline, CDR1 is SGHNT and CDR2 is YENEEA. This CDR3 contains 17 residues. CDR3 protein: CASSQGIGMGPRETQYF. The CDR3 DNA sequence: TGTGCCAGCAGCCAAGGGATCGGCATGGGTCCGAGGGAGACCCAGTACTTC.

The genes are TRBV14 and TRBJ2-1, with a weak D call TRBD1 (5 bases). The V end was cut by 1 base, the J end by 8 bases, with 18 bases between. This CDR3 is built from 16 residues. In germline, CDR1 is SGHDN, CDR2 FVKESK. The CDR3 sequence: CASSQVGAGLSDEQFF. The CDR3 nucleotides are TGTGCCAGCAGCCAAGTTGGGGCAGGTCTCAGTGATGAGCAGTTCTTC.

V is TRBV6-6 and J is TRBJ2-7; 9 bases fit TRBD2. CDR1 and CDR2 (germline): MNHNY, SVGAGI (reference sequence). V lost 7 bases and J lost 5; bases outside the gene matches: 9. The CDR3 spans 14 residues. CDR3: CASTPTGTSHEQYF. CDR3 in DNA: TGTGCCAGCACCCCGACAGGGACTAGCCACGAGCAGTACTTC.

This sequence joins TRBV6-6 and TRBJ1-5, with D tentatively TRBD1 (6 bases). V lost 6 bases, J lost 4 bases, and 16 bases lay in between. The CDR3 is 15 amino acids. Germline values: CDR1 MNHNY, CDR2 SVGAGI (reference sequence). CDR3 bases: TGTGCCAGCAGCCAGTACGGGGGCAGGAATCAGCCCCAGCATTTT. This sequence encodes CASSQYGGRNQPQHF.

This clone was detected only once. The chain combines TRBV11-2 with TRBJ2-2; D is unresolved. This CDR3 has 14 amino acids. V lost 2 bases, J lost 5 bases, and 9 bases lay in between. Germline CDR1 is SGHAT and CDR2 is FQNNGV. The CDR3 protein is CASSLNLGTGELFF. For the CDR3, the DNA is TGTGCCAGCAGCTTAAACCTCGGGACCGGGGAGCTGTTTTTT. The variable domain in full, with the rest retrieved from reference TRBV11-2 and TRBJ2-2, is EAGVAQSPRYKIIEKRQSVAFWCNPISGHATLYWYQQILGQGPKLLIQFQNNGVVDDSQLPKDRFSAERLKGVDSTLKIQPAKLEDSAVYLCASSLNLGTGELFFGEGSRLTVL.

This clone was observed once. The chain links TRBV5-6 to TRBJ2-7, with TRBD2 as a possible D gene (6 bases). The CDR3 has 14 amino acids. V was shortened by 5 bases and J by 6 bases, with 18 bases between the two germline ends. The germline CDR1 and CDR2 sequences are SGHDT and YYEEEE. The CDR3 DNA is TGTGCCAGCAGTCTAGCGCCTAGTACAACCGAGCAGTACTTC. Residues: CASSLAPSTTEQYF.